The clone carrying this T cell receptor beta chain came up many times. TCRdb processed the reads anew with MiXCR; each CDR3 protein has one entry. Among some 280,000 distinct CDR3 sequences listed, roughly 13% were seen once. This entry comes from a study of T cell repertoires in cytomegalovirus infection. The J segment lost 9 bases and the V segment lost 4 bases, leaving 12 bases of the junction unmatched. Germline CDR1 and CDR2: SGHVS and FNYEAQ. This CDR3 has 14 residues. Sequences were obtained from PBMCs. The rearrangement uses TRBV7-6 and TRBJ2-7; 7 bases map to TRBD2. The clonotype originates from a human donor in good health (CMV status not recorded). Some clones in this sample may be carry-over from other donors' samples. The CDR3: CASSSLLRGEVQYF. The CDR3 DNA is TGTGCCAGCAGCTCCCTCTTACGGGGGGAAGTGCAGTACTTC.